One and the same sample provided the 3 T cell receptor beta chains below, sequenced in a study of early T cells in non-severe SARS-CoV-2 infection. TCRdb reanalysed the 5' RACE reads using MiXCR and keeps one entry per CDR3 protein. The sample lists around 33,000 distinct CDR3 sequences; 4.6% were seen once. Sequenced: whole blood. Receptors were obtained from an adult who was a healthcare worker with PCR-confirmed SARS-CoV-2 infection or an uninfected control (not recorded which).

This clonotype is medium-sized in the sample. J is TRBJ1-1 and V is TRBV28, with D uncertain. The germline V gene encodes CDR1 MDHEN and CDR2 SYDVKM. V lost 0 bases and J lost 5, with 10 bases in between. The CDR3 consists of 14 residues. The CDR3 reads CASSLWVGGTEAFF. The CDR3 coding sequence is TGTGCCAGCAGTTTATGGGTTGGTGGTACTGAAGCTTTCTTT.

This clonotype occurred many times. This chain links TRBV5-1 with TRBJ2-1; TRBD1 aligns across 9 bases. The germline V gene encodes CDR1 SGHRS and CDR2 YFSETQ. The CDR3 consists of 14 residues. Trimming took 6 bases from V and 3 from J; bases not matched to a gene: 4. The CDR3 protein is CASTRDRDYNEQFF. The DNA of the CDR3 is TGCGCCAGCACAAGGGACAGGGACTACAATGAGCAGTTCTTC. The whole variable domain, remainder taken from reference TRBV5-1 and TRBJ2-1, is KAGVTQTPRYLIKTRGQQVTLSCSPISGHRSVSWYQQTPGQGLQFLFEYFSETQRNKGNFPGRFSGRQFSNSRSEMNVSTLELGDSALYLCASTRDRDYNEQFFGPGTRLTVL.

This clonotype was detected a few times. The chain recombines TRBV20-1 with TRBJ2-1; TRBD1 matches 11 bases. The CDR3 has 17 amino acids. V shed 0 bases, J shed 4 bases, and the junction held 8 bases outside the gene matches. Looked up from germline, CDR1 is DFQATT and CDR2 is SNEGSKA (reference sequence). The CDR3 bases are TGCAGTGCTAGAGATTTTAGCGGGACAGGGGGGTACAATGAGCAGTTCTTC. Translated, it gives CSARDFSGTGGYNEQFF.